Each of the 2 T cell receptor beta chains below was sequenced from the same sample in a study of OX40 agonist ivuxolimab in advanced cancers. Produced via immunoSEQ multiplex PCR; TCRdb's table is partial and in-frame only. Among tens of thousands of clones listed, about 85% were seen once. This sample comprised CD4+ or CD8+ T cells sorted from blood, obtained in a trial of the OX40 agonist ivuxolimab. These receptors all come from an adult with an advanced solid tumor such as melanoma, head and neck, liver or kidney cancer.

This chain links TRBV15 with TRBJ1-2; D unresolved. The CDR3 totals 16 residues. Per the germline V gene, CDR1 is LNHNV and CDR2 is YYDKDF (reference sequence). V shed 0 bases and J shed 6 bases, with 17 bases lying between them. Written as DNA, the CDR3 is TGTGCCACCAGCAGAGATCTACGGACCCCCGGAGATGGCTACACCTTC. The encoded protein is CATSRDLRTPGDGYTF.

The rearrangement joins TRBV7-2 to TRBJ2-1; a weak D match, TRBD2 (5 bases). Germline CDR1 and CDR2: SGHTA and FQGNSA. Between the trimmed V and J ends, which lost 0 bases and 8 bases, there was a span of 23 bases. The CDR3 runs to 18 residues. The CDR3 nucleotides read TGTGCCAGCAGCTTAGCGAGAATGAGGGTCCCGATGGTTGATGAGCAGTTCTTC. Translation gives CASSLARMRVPMVDEQFF. Full variable domain (outside the CDR3, taken from reference TRBV7-2 and TRBJ2-1): GAGVSQSPSNKVTEKGKDVELRCDPISGHTALYWYRQSLGQGLEFLIYFQGNSAPDKSGLPSDRFSAERTGGSVSTLTIQRTQQEDSAVYLCASSLARMRVPMVDEQFFGPGTRLTVL.